Following are 26 T cell receptor beta chains from one sample sequenced in a study of human T cells and chemical hapten exposure. A single record per CDR3 protein comes from TCRdb applying MiXCR to the RACE reads. The repertoire holds 180,000 or so distinct CDR3 sequences, with more than 25% as singletons. Stated time point: pre-sensitization, week 0. The treatment: therapeutic diphenylcyclopropenone sensitization with weekly scalp DPC. The source was whole blood, collected in connection with sensitization to the hapten diphenylcyclopropenone (DPC). The receptors stem from a woman in her 30s with alopecia areata. Some clones in this sample may be carry-over from other donors' samples.

This clonotype has just a few counts. V gene TRBV29-1 combines with J gene TRBJ2-1; TRBD2 aligns across 9 bases. Trimming took 5 bases from V and 6 from J; bases not matched to a gene: 5. The CDR3 is 13 amino acids. Germline assignment: CDR1 SQVTM and CDR2 ANQGSEA. The CDR3 loop is CSVPPSGANEQFF. For the CDR3, the DNA is TGCAGCGTTCCCCCTAGCGGGGCCAATGAGCAGTTCTTC.

The chain is built from TRBV20-1 and TRBJ1-5, with D maybe TRBD1 (6 bases). Per germline, CDR1 DFQATT and CDR2 SNEGSKA (reference sequence). Trimming shortened V by 0 bases and J by 1 base, and 13 bases separated the two germline ends. There are 16 residues in the CDR3. The chain's CDR3 is CSARDLRGGSNQPQHF. DNA of the CDR3: TGCAGTGCTAGAGATCTCCGAGGGGGAAGCAATCAGCCCCAGCATTTT.

The gene calls are TRBV29-1 and TRBJ1-1; tentative D call: TRBD1 (6 bases). From germline, CDR1 is SQVTM and CDR2 ANQGSEA. The V end lost 7 bases, the J end lost 0 bases, and 12 bases lay between the germline ends. This CDR3 has 13 residues. The CDR3 spells CSAGTLLNTEAFF. The CDR3 nucleotides are TGCAGCGCCGGGACACTTCTGAACACTGAAGCTTTCTTT.

This CDR3 reads CASRGIRGTNTGELFF. Here the CDR3 DNA reads TGTGCCAGCAGGGGTATCAGGGGTACGAACACCGGGGAGCTGTTTTTT. The chain couples TRBV2 to TRBJ2-2; tentatively, D is TRBD1 (6 bases). V lost 6 bases to trimming and J lost 0 bases, with 14 bases between them. CDR1 is SNHLY, CDR2 FYNNEI, per germline. This CDR3 spans 16 amino acids.

This clonotype showed up just a few times. The V and J genes are TRBV6-2 or TRBV6-3 and TRBJ2-7; possible D gene TRBD1, 6 bases. Germline V gene data show CDR1 as MNHEY and CDR2 as SVGEGT. The V and J ends lost 3 bases and 2 bases respectively, with 11 bases between them. CDR3 length equals 14 residues. The CDR3 nucleotides read TGTGCCAGCAGTTATGACCAGGGGACCTACGAGCAGTACTTC. Its translation is CASSYDQGTYEQYF.

In this sample, this clonotype turned up a few times. V usage is TRBV6-5 and J usage is TRBJ1-6; D not resolved. The V and J ends lost 2 bases and 9 bases respectively, with 8 bases between them. CDR1 MNHEY and CDR2 SVGAGI come from the germline V gene. The CDR3 extends over 13 amino acids. CDR3 protein: CASSYEEVSPLHF. CDR3 in DNA: TGTGCCAGCAGTTACGAAGAGGTTTCACCCCTCCACTTT.

This clonotype has only a few counts. This chain uses TRBV7-2 with TRBJ1-4; 8 nucleotides align to TRBD1. The V and J ends lost 2 bases and 8 bases, in that order; junction bases with no gene match: 10. Germline loops: CDR1 SGHTA, CDR2 FQGNSA. The CDR3 covers 16 residues. The CDR3 reads CASSLLLTGVREKLFF. CDR3 DNA: TGTGCCAGCAGCTTATTGTTGACAGGGGTTAGGGAAAAACTGTTTTTT.

V is TRBV10-3 and J is TRBJ2-2; D is undetermined. CDR1 is ENHRY and CDR2 is SYGVKD in the germline V gene. This CDR3 is 10 amino acids long. V lost 9 bases to trimming and J lost 5 bases, with 4 bases between them. CDR3 in DNA: TGTGCCATGGGGACCGGGGAGCTGTTTTTT. Translation gives CAMGTGELFF.

The V gene is TRBV10-3, the J gene TRBJ1-1, with D hard to call. V lost 6 bases to trimming and J lost 1 base, with 3 bases between them. CDR1 is ENHRY, CDR2 SYGVKD, per germline. The CDR3 is 11 residues long. The chain's CDR3 is CAIRANTEAFF. As DNA, the CDR3 is TGTGCCATCAGGGCGAACACTGAAGCTTTCTTT.

This rearrangement joins TRBV7-2 to TRBJ2-1; D is undetermined. Trimming left V 2 bases short and J 10 bases short, with 9 bases between. The germline V gene has CDR1 SGHTA and CDR2 FQGNSA. The CDR3 length is 12 residues. CDR3 protein: CASSLSTIEQFF. CDR3 in DNA: TGTGCCAGCAGCTTAAGCACAATCGAGCAGTTCTTC.

The chain has TRBV4-3 and TRBJ1-2, with D unresolved. The CDR3 covers 17 residues. CDR1 and CDR2 (germline): LGHNA, YSLEER. V lost 4 bases and J lost 0, with 18 bases in between. In DNA, the CDR3 is TGCGCCAGCAGCCCCGGGGTTGGGCCGGGCACTAACTATGGCTACACCTTC. Its protein product is CASSPGVGPGTNYGYTF.

A few counts support this clonotype. The chain carries TRBV21-1 and TRBJ1-1; TRBD1, the D gene given by the table, was not confirmed from the DNA. TRBV21-1 is noted as a pseudogene. This CDR3 comprises 11 residues. CDR3 sequence reads: CARRQGAEAFF. In DNA, the CDR3 is TGTGCCAGACGACAGGGAGCTGAAGCTTTCTTT.

The count of this clonotype is one. One base away lies a much larger clone, so this may be a sequencing read error. The chain uses TRBV6-2 or TRBV6-3 and TRBJ2-1; D is tentatively TRBD1 or TRBD2 (5 bases each). V was shortened by 3 bases and J by 3 bases, with 21 bases between the two germline ends. The length of the CDR3 is 18 residues. Germline CDR1 reads MNHEY; CDR2 reads SVGEGT. CDR3 loop: CASSYTPPGAANYNEQFF. CDR3 sequence (DNA): TGTGCCAGCAGTTATACGCCACCCGGGGCAGCAAACTACAATGAGCAGTTCTTC.

This chain joins TRBV29-1 and TRBJ2-1; possible D gene TRBD2, 5 bases. The germline CDR1 and CDR2 sequences are SQVTM and ANQGSEA. This CDR3 is built from 14 residues. Between the trimmed V and J ends, which lost 6 bases and 4 bases, there was a span of 16 bases. The CDR3 DNA sequence: TGCAGCGTCACAACTAGGGCGGTATACAATGAGCAGTTCTTC. The encoded protein is CSVTTRAVYNEQFF.

In its sample, this clonotype was seen a few times. The CDR3 DNA reads as TGCGCCAGCAGCTTGGGGGACAGGGTTGAGTCACCCCTCCACTTT. It specifies CASSLGDRVESPLHF. The chain combines TRBV5-1 with TRBJ1-6; TRBD1 matches at 9 bases. Germline V gene sequence: CDR1 SGHRS, CDR2 YFSETQ. This CDR3 has 15 amino acids. After removal of 0 bases from V and 10 bases from J, the junction contained 5 bases not matched to a gene.

This clonotype was found once. This CDR3 reads CSVQGAFEAFF. Here the CDR3 DNA reads TGCAGCGTACAGGGGGCATTTGAAGCTTTCTTT. The V gene is TRBV29-1, the J gene TRBJ1-1, with TRBD1 matching 9 bases. CDR1 is SQVTM, CDR2 ANQGSEA, per germline. The V and J ends lost 6 bases and 7 bases, in that order; junction bases with no gene match: 3. The CDR3 is 11 amino acids.

The chain joins TRBV28 to TRBJ2-3, with D perhaps matching TRBD1 (6 bases). Germline loops: CDR1 MDHEN, CDR2 SYDVKM. The CDR3 spans 14 residues. Between the trimmed V and J ends, which lost 5 bases and 7 bases, there was a span of 16 bases. CDR3: CASSGDNPPYTQYF. CDR3 nucleotides: TGTGCCAGCAGTGGGGACAACCCCCCATATACGCAGTATTTT. The complete variable domain, with remaining parts taken from reference TRBV28 and TRBJ2-3, reads DVKVTQSSRYLVKRTGEKVFLECVQDMDHENMFWYRQDPGLGLRLIYFSYDVKMKEKGDIPEGYSVSREKKERFSLILESASTNQTSMYLCASSGDNPPYTQYFGPGTRLTVL.

This clonotype occurred a few times. The V call is TRBV7-9, the J call TRBJ1-2; 9 bases agree with TRBD1. J lost 7 bases, V lost 4 bases, and 10 bases had no gene match. CDR1 SEHNR and CDR2 FQNEAQ come from the germline V gene (reference sequence). The CDR3 loop spans 15 amino acids. The CDR3 coding sequence is TGTGCCAGCAGCTCTTTACAGGGGGCTGATCGTGGCTACACCTTC. Its translation: CASSSLQGADRGYTF.

This sequence joins TRBV29-1 and TRBJ1-3; D remains unclear. V shed 6 bases and J shed 0 bases, with 12 bases lying between them. Per the germline V gene, CDR1 is SQVTM and CDR2 is ANQGSEA. The CDR3 has 14 residues. CDR3: CSVLDINSGNTIYF. The CDR3, as DNA: TGCAGCGTATTAGACATAAACTCTGGAAACACCATATATTTT.

CDR3: CAWSKGLTDNSPLHF. In nucleotides, the CDR3 is TGTGCCTGGTCGAAGGGCCTTACTGACAATTCACCCCTCCACTTT. The chain links TRBV30 to TRBJ1-6; unclear D gene. The ends were cut back, 5 bases at V and 7 bases at J, with 18 bases in the middle. CDR3 size: 15 residues. In germline, CDR1 is GTSNPN, CDR2 SVGIG (reference sequence).

This chain uses TRBV9 with TRBJ2-1; no reliable D call. V shed 0 bases and J shed 0 bases, with 10 bases lying between them. The CDR3 length is 16 residues. CDR1 is SGDLS, CDR2 YYNGEE, per germline. CDR3 bases: TGTGCCAGCAGCGTAGTGGGTAGGAGCTCCTACAATGAGCAGTTCTTC. Translation: CASSVVGRSSYNEQFF.

This clonotype appeared a few times. The chain couples TRBV6-6 to TRBJ1-5, with a possible D match to TRBD1 (5 bases). Per the germline V gene, CDR1 is MNHNY and CDR2 is SVGAGI (reference sequence). The ends were cut back, 2 bases at V and 5 bases at J, with 13 bases in the middle. The CDR3 spans 15 residues. CDR3 bases: TGTGCCAGCAGTTACGTGGGGGGAAGCGATCAGCCCCAGCATTTT. This codes for CASSYVGGSDQPQHF.

The table lists this clonotype with a few counts. This sequence joins TRBV6-5 and TRBJ1-3, with TRBD1 matching 8 bases. Germline assignment: CDR1 MNHEY and CDR2 SVGAGI. The CDR3 is 13 residues long. The junction had 2 bases not matched to a gene; V was cut back by 6 bases and J by 4 bases. CDR3 sequence: CASSRDRGNTIYF. The CDR3 region has the DNA TGTGCCAGCAGCCGGGACAGGGGAAACACCATATATTTT.

This clonotype was observed a handful of times. This chain joins TRBV10-3 and TRBJ2-5, with no clear D. The V gene lost 3 bases and the J gene lost 5 bases, with 16 bases spanning the gap. Germline CDR1 ENHRY, CDR2 SYGVKD. The CDR3 is made up of 15 amino acids. The CDR3 sequence: CAISDSTESVETQYF. CDR3 sequence (DNA): TGTGCCATCAGTGACTCCACAGAGAGTGTGGAGACCCAGTACTTC.

The rearrangement uses TRBV4-3 and TRBJ2-3; TRBD2 aligns across 14 bases. The CDR3 sequence is 16 residues long. The V gene end was trimmed by 3 bases and the J gene end by 8 bases; junction bases not matched to a gene: 7. The germline V gene has CDR1 LGHNA and CDR2 YSLEER. CDR3 nucleotides: TGCGCCAGCAGCCAGGCACCGGGACTAGCGGGAGCTACGCAGTATTTT. Its translation: CASSQAPGLAGATQYF.

This clonotype was recorded a few times. The CDR3 spells CASSGQSSTDTQYF. DNA for the CDR3: TGTGCCAGCAGTGGACAGTCTAGCACAGATACGCAGTATTTT. The chain links TRBV12-3 or TRBV12-4 to TRBJ2-3; possible D gene TRBD1, 6 bases. This CDR3 has 14 amino acids. Trimming cost V 5 bases and J 0 bases, with 9 bases left between them.